Listed here is a single T cell receptor (beta chain). No antigen is known for it. Base qualities are not at hand, and no much larger clone is one base apart. This entry belongs to a study of blood T cell repertoires in COVID-19 (TCRdb year 2020). Regarding the complete study: Collaborator samples came from the United States, Italy and Spain and covered acute and convalescent phases of COVID-19. Where HLA class I and class II types were available, the types were taken from metadata supplied by the sample provider, not from assay-based typing. The repertoires were made available in a free public database intended to serve as a resource for research on the immune response to SARS-CoV-2. The material from the prospective study consisted of cDNA or gDNA derived from T cells, B-cell-depleted T cells, or PBMCs. A de-identified subject ID, COVID-19 status, age in years and sex were almost always included in the sample metadata. Samples were obtained from the ongoing ImmuneRACE study (first 160 participants) and from 950 to 1,500 subjects provided by 6 global collaborators. The dataset comprised deeply sampled blood TCRbeta repertoires from subjects exposed to, actively infected with, or recovered from COVID-19.

Study-level results and caveats: How much clinical and demographic metadata was included differed by source and by participant, and the metadata was provided uncurated.

The collaborating institutions used their own protocols to collect whole blood in K2EDTA tubes. For TCRbeta analysis, collaborator samples were shipped as frozen whole blood, as isolated PBMCs, or as DNA extracted from either sample type. Sequences PRHDT (CDR1) and FYEKMQ (CDR2) are obtained from the germline V gene (reference sequence). V is cut by 0 bases and J by 2 bases, and the space between the germline ends is 4 bases. The CDR3 starts with the cysteine, ends with the phenylalanine, and has 13 residues. Only CDR3 DNA remains: 39 bases, in frame from the first base. The immunoSEQ Assay, a bias-controlled multiplex PCR, was used to amplify TCRbeta CDR3 regions from genomic DNA. In the authors' own workflow: The number of nucleated cells in each sample was estimated by amplification of reference gene primers within the assay. Sequence reads were collapsed and filtered to measure the absolute abundance of every unique TCRbeta CDR3 rearrangement. For each sample, productive Simpson clonality was calculated by taking the square root of Simpson's diversity index across productive rearrangements. TCRdb mirrors the immuneACCESS table, restricted to in-frame sequences. Some clones are absent from its copies; in checked studies, under half trace to an unresolved V gene, and the reason for the others is unknown. V, J and clone size are taken as reported in that table, and D and trimming were inferred from the DNA itself. The sample table holds approximately 140,000 clones, of which less than 90% were seen once. The top ten hold over 1.1% of the sample.

The chain was built from TRBV13 and TRBJ1-1, with no confidently assigned D gene. The TCR was taken from a man in his 60s with acute or convalescent COVID-19. The specimen sequenced was peripheral blood. The nucleotide sequence reads TGTGCCAGCAGCTTAGGATATAACACTGAAGCTTTCTTT. Translated, this is CASSLGYNTEAFF.